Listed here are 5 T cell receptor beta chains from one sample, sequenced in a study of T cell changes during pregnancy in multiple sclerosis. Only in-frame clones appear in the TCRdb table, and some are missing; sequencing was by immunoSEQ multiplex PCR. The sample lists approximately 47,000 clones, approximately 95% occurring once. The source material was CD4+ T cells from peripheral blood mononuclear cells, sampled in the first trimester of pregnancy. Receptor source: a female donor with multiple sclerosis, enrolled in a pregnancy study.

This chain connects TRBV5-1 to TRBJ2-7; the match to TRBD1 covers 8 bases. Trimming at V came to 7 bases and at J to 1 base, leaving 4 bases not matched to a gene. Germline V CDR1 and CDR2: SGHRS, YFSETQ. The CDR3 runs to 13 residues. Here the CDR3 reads CASGGQGSYEQYF. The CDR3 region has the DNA TGCGCCAGCGGCGGACAGGGTTCCTACGAGCAGTACTTC.

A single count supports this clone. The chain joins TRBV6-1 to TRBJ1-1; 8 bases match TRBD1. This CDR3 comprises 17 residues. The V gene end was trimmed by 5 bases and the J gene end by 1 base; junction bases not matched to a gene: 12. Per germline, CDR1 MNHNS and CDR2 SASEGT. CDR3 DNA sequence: TGTGCCAGCAGTAAAGGACAGGGAAGGACGTGGAACACTGAAGCTTTCTTT. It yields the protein CASSKGQGRTWNTEAFF.

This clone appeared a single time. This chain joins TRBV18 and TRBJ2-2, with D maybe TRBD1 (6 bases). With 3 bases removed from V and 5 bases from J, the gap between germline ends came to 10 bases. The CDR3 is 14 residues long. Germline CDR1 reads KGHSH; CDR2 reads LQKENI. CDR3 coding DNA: TGTGCCAGCTCACCTTTTCAGGGGACCGGGGAGCTGTTTTTT. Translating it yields CASSPFQGTGELFF.

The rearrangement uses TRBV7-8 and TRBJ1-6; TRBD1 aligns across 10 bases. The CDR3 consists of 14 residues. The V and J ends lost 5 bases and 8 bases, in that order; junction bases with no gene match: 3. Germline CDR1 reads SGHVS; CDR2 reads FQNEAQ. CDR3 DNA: TGTGCCAGCAGCCGGGACAGGGGTGATTCACCCCTCCACTTT. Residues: CASSRDRGDSPLHF.

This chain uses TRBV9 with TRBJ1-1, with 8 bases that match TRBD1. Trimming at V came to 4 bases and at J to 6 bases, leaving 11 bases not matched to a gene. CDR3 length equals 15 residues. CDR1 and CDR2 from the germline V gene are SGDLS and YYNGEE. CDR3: CASSLKTGVGPEAFF. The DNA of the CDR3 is TGTGCCAGCAGCCTTAAGACAGGGGTAGGGCCTGAAGCTTTCTTT.